This is a list of T cell receptor beta chains from one sample in a study of shared clonotypes between healthy human individuals. The data were produced by immunoSEQ multiplex PCR, yet TCRdb's version contains in-frame clones alone and is incomplete. Of 2,500,000 or so clones detected, under 95% appear once; the ten largest clones hold more than 0.35%. The sequenced sample was naive CD4+ T cells from PBMCs. The receptors were gathered from a man between 18 and 35 years old in good health. Some clones in this sample may be carry-over from other donors' samples. The CDR3 runs from the conserved cysteine through the conserved F or W. The order of the fields is clone size, D gene, V gene, J gene, CDR3 protein, CDR3 DNA. The D gene is left open where the match is weak. Expanded clones are given a class, and other clones once, few, many or no size at all.

size: NA
D: TRBD1
V: TRBV25-1
J: TRBJ1-5
CDR3: CASSPGTGDPNQPQHF
DNA: TGTGCCAGCAGTCCTGGGACAGGGGATCCGAATCAGCCCCAGCATTTT

size: NA
D: TRBD2
V: TRBV4-3
J: TRBJ2-5
CDR3: CASSQDSRLAGGETQYF
DNA: TGCGCCAGCAGCCAAGATTCCCGACTAGCGGGGGGGGAGACCCAGTACTTC

size: NA
D: TRBD1
V: TRBV15
J: TRBJ1-1
CDR3: CATSRGTGMNTEAFF
DNA: TGTGCCACCAGCAGAGGGACAGGGATGAACACTGAAGCTTTCTTT

size: few
D: TRBD1
V: TRBV5-4
J: TRBJ1-5
CDR3: CASSRDSNSNQPQHF
DNA: TGTGCCAGCAGCCGGGACAGTAATAGCAATCAGCCCCAGCATTTT

size: once
D: NA
V: TRBV11-2
J: TRBJ2-7
CDR3: CASSQNLDFSYEQYF
DNA: TGTGCCAGCAGCCAGAATCTAGACTTCTCCTACGAGCAGTACTTC

size: NA
D: TRBD1
V: TRBV6-5
J: TRBJ2-2
CDR3: CASRTGTGRTGELFF
DNA: TGTGCCAGCAGAACCGGGACAGGGCGAACCGGGGAGCTGTTTTTT

size: NA
D: TRBD2
V: TRBV5-1
J: TRBJ2-1
CDR3: CASNFMPTSGRDEQFF
DNA: TGCGCCAGCAACTTTATGCCGACTAGCGGGAGGGATGAGCAGTTCTTC

size: NA
D: TRBD1
V: TRBV27
J: TRBJ2-2
CDR3: CASSFRGRTGELFF
DNA: TGTGCCAGCAGTTTCAGGGGGCGGACCGGGGAGCTGTTTTTT

size: NA
D: NA
V: TRBV28
J: TRBJ1-2
CDR3: CASSYGVRRAGGYTF
DNA: TGTGCCAGCAGCTACGGTGTGAGGAGGGCGGGTGGCTACACCTTC

size: NA
D: TRBD2
V: TRBV11-3
J: TRBJ2-7
CDR3: CASSLVGLAGVIYEQYF
DNA: TGTGCCAGCAGCTTAGTCGGACTAGCGGGAGTCATCTACGAGCAGTACTTC

size: NA
D: NA
V: TRBV7-2
J: TRBJ1-1
CDR3: CASSQTGTYTEAFF
DNA: TGTGCCAGCAGCCAAACGGGGACTTACACTGAAGCTTTCTTT

size: once
D: NA
V: TRBV7-2
J: TRBJ2-3
CDR3: CASSLIPTSTDTQYF
DNA: TGTGCCAGCAGCTTAATCCCCACAAGCACAGATACGCAGTATTTT

size: NA
D: TRBD2
V: TRBV5-4
J: TRBJ2-1
CDR3: CASSSRTSGYNEQFF
DNA: TGTGCCAGCAGCTCCCGGACTAGCGGGTACAATGAGCAGTTCTTC

size: NA
D: TRBD1
V: TRBV2
J: TRBJ1-5
CDR3: CASSEQGGYQPQHF
DNA: TGTGCCAGCAGTGAACAGGGGGGCTATCAGCCCCAGCATTTT

size: NA
D: NA
V: TRBV5-1
J: TRBJ1-4
CDR3: CASSPGKGSLTNEKLFF
DNA: TGCGCCAGCAGCCCCGGGAAGGGTTCGTTGACTAATGAAAAACTGTTTTTT

size: NA
D: NA
V: TRBV6-5
J: TRBJ1-1
CDR3: CASSSTRNTEAFF
DNA: TGTGCCAGCAGCTCTACAAGGAACACTGAAGCTTTCTTT

size: NA
D: TRBD1
V: TRBV27
J: TRBJ1-1
CDR3: CASSFDRAVTEAFF
DNA: TGTGCCAGCAGTTTCGACAGGGCAGTCACTGAAGCTTTCTTT

size: NA
D: NA
V: TRBV7-3
J: TRBJ2-2
CDR3: CASSTGNTGELFF
DNA: TGTGCCAGCAGTACGGGGAATACCGGGGAGCTGTTTTTT

size: NA
D: NA
V: TRBV7-2
J: TRBJ2-1
CDR3: CASSRIAVYNEQFF
DNA: TGTGCCAGCAGCAGAATAGCGGTCTACAATGAGCAGTTCTTC

size: NA
D: NA
V: TRBV9
J: TRBJ2-3
CDR3: CASSLRGLEGGTQYF
DNA: TGTGCCAGCAGCCTAAGGGGACTGGAAGGTGGTACGCAGTATTTT

size: NA
D: NA
V: TRBV4-2
J: TRBJ2-5
CDR3: CASSQNRGTDLGETQYF
DNA: TGTGCCAGCAGCCAAAACCGGGGGACGGACCTAGGGGAGACCCAGTACTTC

size: NA
D: NA
V: TRBV7-9
J: TRBJ1-2
CDR3: CASSLDQYYGYTF
DNA: TGTGCCAGCAGCTTAGACCAGTACTATGGCTACACCTTC

size: NA
D: NA
V: TRBV5-6
J: TRBJ2-3
CDR3: CASSPYPGLPGLNTQYF
DNA: TGTGCCAGCAGCCCATACCCGGGCCTCCCTGGTCTGAATACGCAGTATTTT